The 26 T cell receptor beta chains given below trace back to one sample, sequenced in a study of blood T cell repertoires in COVID-19. Clones were sequenced by immunoSEQ multiplex PCR, and TCRdb holds only the in-frame ones, with some missing. This sample has about 140,000 clones, with around 83% found just once. The sequenced sample consisted of peripheral blood. Receptor source: a woman aged 55-69 years with acute or convalescent COVID-19.

The chain is built from TRBV7-2 and TRBJ2-7, with TRBD1 matching over 9 bases. Germline CDR1 is SGHTA and CDR2 is FQGNSA. The V and J ends lost 2 bases and 4 bases, in that order; junction bases with no gene match: 9. This CDR3 comprises 16 residues. In nucleotides, the CDR3 is TGTGCCAGCAGCTTAAAGGGTACAGGGGGCTGGTACGAGCAGTACTTC. Its translation: CASSLKGTGGWYEQYF. The entire variable domain, with the rest obtained from reference TRBV7-2 and TRBJ2-7, is as follows: GAGVSQSPSNKVTEKGKDVELRCDPISGHTALYWYRQSLGQGLEFLIYFQGNSAPDKSGLPSDRFSAERTGGSVSTLTIQRTQQEDSAVYLCASSLKGTGGWYEQYFGPGTRLTVT.

The chain employs TRBV5-4 and TRBJ1-2; the D is unclear. CDR3 length equals 14 residues. Germline CDR1 reads SGHNT; CDR2 reads YYREEE (reference sequence). V lost 5 bases to trimming and J lost 4 bases, with 15 bases between them. DNA of the CDR3: TGTGCCAGCAGTCCGGCGGCAGAAACCTATGGCTACACCTTC. It translates to CASSPAAETYGYTF.

The V gene is TRBV27, the J gene TRBJ1-3, with a possible D match to TRBD1 (5 bases). The V and J ends lost 7 bases and 0 bases respectively, with 28 bases between them. The CDR3 loop spans 20 amino acids. In germline, CDR1 is MNHEY, CDR2 SMNVEV (reference sequence). The CDR3 loop reads CASNPHRDGGVVGSGNTIYF. As DNA, the CDR3 is TGTGCCAGCAACCCCCACCGGGACGGGGGAGTAGTCGGCTCTGGAAACACCATATATTTT.

This chain uses TRBV7-8 with TRBJ1-2; a possible D gene is TRBD1 (5 bases). Trimming shortened V by 4 bases and J by 1 base, and 19 bases separated the two germline ends. CDR1 and CDR2 from the germline V gene are SGHVS and FQNEAQ. There are 17 residues in the CDR3. The CDR3 DNA sequence: TGTGCCAGCAGCTCCGGCGACAGAGCCATCCATAACTATGGCTACACCTTC. It specifies CASSSGDRAIHNYGYTF.

The chain is built from TRBV10-3 and TRBJ2-2, with 10 bases that match TRBD1. The CDR3 spans 18 residues. The junction had 16 bases not matched to a gene; V was cut back by 6 bases and J by 6 bases. The germline CDR1 and CDR2 sequences are ENHRY and SYGVKD. In DNA form, the CDR3 reads TGTGCCATCAGGGATGATTCCGGGACAGGGGAGAGGGCCGGGGAGCTGTTTTTT. Its protein is CAIRDDSGTGERAGELFF.

The V gene is TRBV5-1, the J gene TRBJ1-2; D not resolved. Germline V gene lookup returns CDR1 SGHRS and CDR2 YFSETQ. The CDR3 runs to 15 residues. V lost 4 bases to trimming and J lost 3 bases, with 16 bases between them. CDR3 sequence (DNA): TGCGCCAGCAGCGCCGAGGGTAGGGCAGACTATGGCTACACCTTC. Amino acids: CASSAEGRADYGYTF. The whole variable domain, remainder taken from reference TRBV5-1 and TRBJ1-2, is KAGVTQTPRYLIKTRGQQVTLSCSPISGHRSVSWYQQTPGQGLQFLFEYFSETQRNKGNFPGRFSGRQFSNSRSEMNVSTLELGDSALYLCASSAEGRADYGYTFGSGTRLTVV.

The rearrangement uses TRBV15 and TRBJ1-1; TRBD1 matches 8 bases. Germline CDR1 reads LNHNV; CDR2 reads YYDKDF (reference sequence). The CDR3 extends over 15 amino acids. The V segment lost 0 bases and the J segment 9 bases; nucleotides outside the gene matches: 9. CDR3 protein: CATSRDRQGATQAFF. The DNA for the CDR3 is TGTGCCACCAGCAGAGATCGGCAGGGGGCAACCCAAGCTTTCTTT.

The chain joins TRBV25-1 to TRBJ2-7; 10 bases are shared with TRBD1. The CDR3 length is 14 residues. Germline V gene lookup returns CDR1 MGHDK and CDR2 SYGVNS. After removal of 5 bases from V and 4 bases from J, the junction contained 5 bases not matched to a gene. The CDR3 loop is CASSLTGGLYEQYF. CDR3 DNA: TGTGCCAGCAGTTTGACAGGGGGCCTATACGAGCAGTACTTC.

V and J are TRBV19 and TRBJ1-1, with 10 bases identical to TRBD1. The CDR3 is 14 residues long. V was clipped by 5 bases and J by 3 bases; unmatched bases: 3. CDR1 is LNHDA, CDR2 SQIVND, per germline (reference sequence). The CDR3 sequence is CASSYDRGHTEAFF. The CDR3 bases are TGTGCCAGTAGTTACGACAGGGGGCACACTGAAGCTTTCTTT.

This clone was counted a single time. This CDR3 is CASTLQQGAYEQYF. In nucleotides, the CDR3 is TGTGCCAGCACCCTTCAACAGGGGGCTTACGAGCAGTACTTC. This chain joins TRBV28 and TRBJ2-7; 9 bases align to TRBD1. This CDR3 comprises 14 residues. The V segment lost 7 bases and the J segment 4 bases; nucleotides outside the gene matches: 8. Germline V gives CDR1 MDHEN, CDR2 SYDVKM.

This chain connects TRBV28 to TRBJ2-3, with 9 nucleotides matching TRBD1. The trim removed 3 bases at V and 8 bases at J, leaving 12 bases unmatched. CDR1 and CDR2 from the germline V gene are MDHEN and SYDVKM. The CDR3 totals 16 residues. In nucleotides, the CDR3 is TGTGCCAGCAGTTTGGGCAAGAGACAGGGGGTTGGTACGCAGTATTTT. Translating gives CASSLGKRQGVGTQYF.

This rearrangement joins TRBV5-1 to TRBJ2-7, with 7 bases that match TRBD1. CDR1 is SGHRS, CDR2 YFSETQ, per germline. The CDR3 totals 16 residues. After removal of 2 bases from V and 2 bases from J, the junction contained 10 bases not matched to a gene. CDR3 protein: CASSFLAGTVTYEQYF. In DNA, the CDR3 is TGCGCCAGCAGCTTTTTGGCCGGGACAGTGACCTACGAGCAGTACTTC.

The chain uses TRBV5-5 and TRBJ1-2, with 12 bases that match TRBD1. V lost 3 bases and J lost 8; bases outside the gene matches: 5. This CDR3 contains 14 residues. Germline assignment: CDR1 SGHKS and CDR2 YYEKEE (reference sequence). This CDR3 reads CASSSGTGGFGYTF. The CDR3 region has the DNA TGTGCCAGCAGCTCCGGGACAGGGGGCTTCGGCTACACCTTC.

The chain has TRBV2 and TRBJ1-5; TRBD1 matches 8 bases. Per germline, CDR1 SNHLY and CDR2 FYNNEI. This CDR3 region has 14 residues. With 1 base clipped from V and 6 bases from J, the junction kept 2 bases outside the gene matches. CDR3 protein: CASSEGTGGQPQHF. The CDR3 bases are TGTGCCAGCAGTGAAGGAACAGGGGGTCAGCCCCAGCATTTT.

The chain uses TRBV6-6 and TRBJ2-5, with D hard to call. Germline V gene lookup returns CDR1 MNHNY and CDR2 SVGAGI (reference sequence). V shed 6 bases and J shed 3 bases, with 5 bases lying between them. This CDR3 is built from 11 residues. The CDR3 DNA follows: TGTGCCAGCAGCCAGGAAGAGACCCAGTACTTC. This encodes CASSQEETQYF.

The chain uses TRBV14 and TRBJ2-2, with D possibly being TRBD2 (6 bases). This CDR3 has 16 amino acids. CDR1 is SGHDN, CDR2 FVKESK, per germline. The V end was cut by 0 bases, the J end by 1 base, with 9 bases between. DNA of the CDR3: TGTGCCAGCAGCCAAGAGCGGGGCCTGAACACCGGGGAGCTGTTTTTT. This gives the protein CASSQERGLNTGELFF.

The V and J genes are TRBV12-3 or TRBV12-4 and TRBJ2-5; 8 bases align to TRBD2. The J segment lost 5 bases and the V segment lost 5 bases, leaving 4 bases of the junction unmatched. This CDR3 contains 13 residues. CDR3 amino acids: CASSRGGRETQYF. CDR3 sequence (DNA): TGTGCCAGCAGTCGGGGGGGCCGGGAGACCCAGTACTTC.

V usage is TRBV6-2 or TRBV6-3 and J usage is TRBJ2-3, with 10 bases matching TRBD2. CDR3 length: 19 residues. From germline, CDR1 is MNHEY and CDR2 SVGEGT. Losses at the gene ends were 5 bases for V and 5 bases for J; bases not matched to a gene: 19. CDR3 amino acids: CASSSHSLKRGGWEDTQYF. The CDR3 bases are TGTGCCAGCAGTAGCCACTCTCTAAAGCGGGGGGGCTGGGAAGATACGCAGTATTTT.

The rearrangement joins TRBV28 to TRBJ1-1; D uncertain. This CDR3 is 14 amino acids long. The germline CDR1 and CDR2 sequences are MDHEN and SYDVKM. V dropped 7 bases and J dropped 1 base, with 13 bases sitting between them. The CDR3 sequence is CASTLVGRNTEAFF. The CDR3 region has the DNA TGTGCCAGCACCCTAGTAGGAAGGAACACTGAAGCTTTCTTT.

This chain connects TRBV20-1 to TRBJ2-5, with 9 bases that match TRBD2. V lost 3 bases and J lost 5; bases outside the gene matches: 10. Germline lookup yields CDR1 DFQATT and CDR2 SNEGSKA (reference sequence). The CDR3 runs 15 residues. The chain's CDR3 is CSASRGTSRRETQYF. The CDR3 nucleotides read TGCAGTGCTAGTAGGGGGACTAGCCGGCGGGAGACCCAGTACTTC.

The CDR3 sequence: CASSLSAAEQYF. The CDR3 DNA reads TGTGCCAGCAGTTTATCAGCGGCCGAGCAGTACTTC. The genes are TRBV28 and TRBJ2-7; D is possibly TRBD2 (5 bases). The germline V and J ends were trimmed by 1 base and 6 bases, with 7 bases remaining between them. This CDR3 has 12 residues. Germline V lookup: CDR1 MDHEN, CDR2 SYDVKM.

This clone was observed once. The chain is built from TRBV9 and TRBJ2-7; perhaps TRBD1 as D (6 bases). Germline assignment: CDR1 SGDLS and CDR2 YYNGEE. The CDR3 loop spans 15 amino acids. The V end was cut by 0 bases, the J end by 6 bases, with 16 bases between. CDR3 coding DNA: TGTGCCAGCAGCGTAGATGGGGGCACGACTGGCGAGCAGTACTTC. Its translation is CASSVDGGTTGEQYF.

The chain links TRBV27 to TRBJ2-1, with TRBD2 matching 9 bases. With 6 bases clipped from V and 3 bases from J, the junction kept 9 bases outside the gene matches. Germline V gene data show CDR1 as MNHEY and CDR2 as SMNVEV (reference sequence). This CDR3 spans 16 amino acids. The CDR3 DNA follows: TGTGCCAGCAGAAGTGGAGCTAGCGGGGTCTACAATGAGCAGTTCTTC. Amino acid sequence: CASRSGASGVYNEQFF.

The J gene is TRBJ1-1, the V gene TRBV11-3; 7 nucleotides agree with TRBD1. With V trimmed by 1 base and J by 7 bases, 3 bases remained unmatched. The CDR3 spans 13 residues. CDR1 is SGHNT and CDR2 is YENEEA in the germline V gene. The CDR3 DNA is TGTGCCAGCAGCTTAGGGTGGACAGGTGAAGCTTTCTTT. This gives the protein CASSLGWTGEAFF.

Here the CDR3 DNA reads TGTGCCAGTAGTATACCCCAGGGAAACACTGAAGCTTTCTTT. Its protein product is CASSIPQGNTEAFF. The chain recombines TRBV19 with TRBJ1-1, with a weak D call TRBD1 (5 bases). V was trimmed by 2 bases and J by 2 bases, leaving 9 bases between them. Per germline, CDR1 LNHDA and CDR2 SQIVND (reference sequence). This CDR3 has 14 residues.

The gene calls are TRBV10-1 and TRBJ2-2, with D maybe TRBD1 (6 bases). In germline, CDR1 is WNHNN, CDR2 SYGVQD (reference sequence). V was trimmed by 0 bases and J by 3 bases, leaving 11 bases between them. This CDR3 comprises 16 residues. CDR3 residues: CASSESNRADTGELFF. CDR3 DNA: TGCGCCAGCAGTGAGTCGAACAGGGCGGACACCGGGGAGCTGTTTTTT.